The 18 T cell receptor beta chains reported below all come from one sample, sequenced in a study of T-cell reconstitution after alpha-beta-depleted transplantation in children. The TCRbeta library was prepared with unique molecular identifiers. TCRdb ran MiXCR on the PCR reads and lists one entry per CDR3 protein. The sample yields 600,000 to 700,000 distinct CDR3 sequences, less than 15% seen once. This specimen consisted of PBMCs, obtained before TCRalphabeta/CD19-depleted stem cell transplant. The receptor source for this set is a girl aged 2 to 10 with congenital amegakaryocytic thrombocytopenia, due to receive a stem cell transplant.

There are many counts of this clonotype. The chain employs TRBV18 and TRBJ2-1; TRBD1 matches at 9 bases. CDR1 and CDR2 (germline): KGHSH, LQKENI. The CDR3 sequence is 15 residues long. With 5 bases clipped from V and 6 bases from J, the junction kept 8 bases outside the gene matches. The CDR3 DNA reads as TGTGCCAGCTCAGACCGGGACAGGGCCGTCAATGAGCAGTTCTTC. Translated, it gives CASSDRDRAVNEQFF.

This clonotype was counted a few times. V usage is TRBV7-9 and J usage is TRBJ2-5; tentative D call: TRBD1 (6 bases). V shed 2 bases and J shed 4 bases, with 20 bases lying between them. CDR1 is SEHNR, CDR2 FQNEAQ, per germline (reference sequence). This CDR3 has 17 amino acids. CDR3 sequence: CASSLQLQGQKGETQYF. CDR3 in DNA: TGTGCCAGCAGCTTACAATTACAGGGCCAAAAGGGAGAGACCCAGTACTTC.

This chain uses TRBV5-1 with TRBJ2-7; 10 nucleotides match TRBD2. CDR1 is SGHRS and CDR2 is YFSETQ in the germline V gene. V was pared by 0 bases and J by 2 bases, with 8 bases of the junction left unmatched. This CDR3 has 17 residues. The chain's CDR3 is CASSLGPSGSGPYEQYF. The CDR3 bases are TGCGCCAGCAGCTTGGGGCCTAGCGGGAGCGGTCCCTACGAGCAGTACTTC.

This clonotype was recorded at least ten times. V is TRBV7-8 and J is TRBJ2-1; 7 nucleotides agree with TRBD2. The CDR3 is 15 residues long. Germline V gene data show CDR1 as SGHVS and CDR2 as FQNEAQ. Germline trimming cut 6 bases from V and 2 bases from J; bases unmatched to any gene: 7. CDR3 amino acids: CASRGTGLPYNEQFF. The CDR3 DNA reads as TGTGCCAGCAGGGGAACGGGACTACCCTACAATGAGCAGTTCTTC.

This chain connects TRBV12-3 or TRBV12-4 to TRBJ1-1; possibly TRBD1 for D (6 bases). The CDR3 has 12 residues. The ends were cut back, 5 bases at V and 7 bases at J, with 11 bases in the middle. Here the CDR3 reads CASSPRTDEAFF. CDR3 nucleotide sequence: TGTGCCAGCAGTCCAAGGACAGATGAAGCTTTCTTT.

Only a few counts were recorded for this clonotype. CDR3 amino acids: CASSYSPTLEQYF. The CDR3 nucleotides are TGTGCCAGCAGTTACTCTCCAACCCTCGAGCAGTACTTC. The chain is built from TRBV6-5 and TRBJ2-7, with no clear D. V lost 0 bases and J 6 bases, leaving 9 bases between the germline ends. The CDR3 spans 13 residues. CDR1 and CDR2 (germline): MNHEY, SVGAGI.

The V call is TRBV7-9, the J call TRBJ2-4; TRBD2 might be the D (6 bases). The germline gives CDR1 SEHNR, CDR2 FQNEAQ (reference sequence). CDR3 size: 13 residues. The ends were cut back, 3 bases at V and 10 bases at J, with 13 bases in the middle. CDR3 nucleotides: TGTGCCAGCAGCTTGGGACTGACACCAATTCAGTACTTC. Translated: CASSLGLTPIQYF.

The chain employs TRBV12-3 or TRBV12-4 and TRBJ2-2; D not resolved. V was shortened by 10 bases and J by 0 bases, with 12 bases between the two germline ends. The CDR3 sequence is 14 residues long. CDR3 residues: CAMGRNANTGELFF. For the CDR3, the DNA is TGTGCCATGGGAAGGAATGCGAACACCGGGGAGCTGTTTTTT.

This clonotype was observed a handful of times. This rearrangement joins TRBV20-1 to TRBJ2-1; 10 bases align to TRBD2. The CDR3 has 15 amino acids. The germline V gene encodes CDR1 DFQATT and CDR2 SNEGSKA (reference sequence). V was pared by 6 bases and J by 5 bases, with 10 bases of the junction left unmatched. The CDR3 nucleotides are TGCAGTGCCCAAATAGCGGGAGGTTGGGACAATGAGCAGTTCTTC. Protein: CSAQIAGGWDNEQFF.

This sequence joins TRBV29-1 and TRBJ2-2; D might be TRBD1 (5 bases). Germline lookup yields CDR1 SQVTM and CDR2 ANQGSEA. The CDR3 runs to 12 residues. Trimming took 5 bases from V and 4 from J, leaving 8 bases between them. DNA of the CDR3: TGCAGCGTTAACCAGGGCACCGGGGAGCTGTTTTTT. It translates to CSVNQGTGELFF.

Details on this clonotype: Just one base apart from a much larger clone, this may be a read error. V and J are TRBV29-1 and TRBJ2-1; the match to TRBD2 covers 10 bases. The CDR3 loop spans 16 amino acids. Per germline, CDR1 SQVTM and CDR2 ANQGSEA. The CDR3 protein is CSVGLRLAGVDNEQVF. The DNA for the CDR3 is TGCAGCGTTGGACTGAGGCTAGCGGGAGTGGACAATGAGCAGGTCTTC.

V gene TRBV20-1 combines with J gene TRBJ2-3; TRBD2 matches at 11 bases. Germline loops: CDR1 DFQATT, CDR2 SNEGSKA (reference sequence). Losses at the gene ends were 5 bases for V and 4 bases for J; bases not matched to a gene: 5. CDR3 length: 14 residues. The CDR3 loop is CSASPGLAADTQYF. CDR3 bases: TGCAGTGCTTCTCCGGGACTAGCGGCAGATACGCAGTATTTT.

This clonotype was seen once. This may be a read error: a much more frequent sequence differs by one nucleotide. The genes are TRBV7-8 and TRBJ2-2; the D gene is possibly TRBD2 (5 bases). CDR1 SGHVS and CDR2 FQNEAQ come from the germline V gene. This CDR3 contains 14 residues. Trimming removed 11 bases from V and 5 bases from J, with 18 bases in between. The CDR3 sequence is CAGTLSRGTGELFF. The CDR3 DNA reads TGTGCCGGCACCCTTAGTCGGGGAACCGGGGAGCTGTTTTTT.

The CDR3 DNA reads TGCAGCGTTGATGAGACTCCCGGACCAAACAATGAGCAGTTCTTC. This sequence encodes CSVDETPGPNNEQFF. The chain links TRBV29-1 to TRBJ2-1; D ambiguous. V lost 3 bases and J 5 bases, leaving 17 bases between the germline ends. The CDR3 covers 15 residues. Germline CDR1 reads SQVTM; CDR2 reads ANQGSEA.

This clonotype was seen ten or more times. The chain joins TRBV20-1 to TRBJ2-5; tentative D call: TRBD1 (6 bases). V gave up 2 bases and J gave up 3 bases, with 13 bases separating them. Germline loops: CDR1 DFQATT, CDR2 SNEGSKA (reference sequence). This CDR3 is 14 amino acids long. The CDR3 is CSARSQGGKETQYF. The CDR3 DNA follows: TGCAGTGCTAGATCACAGGGTGGGAAAGAGACCCAGTACTTC.

This clonotype was detected only a few times. This chain connects TRBV28 to TRBJ2-7, with D uncertain. Trimming shortened V by 9 bases and J by 0 bases, and 18 bases separated the two germline ends. Germline V lookup: CDR1 MDHEN, CDR2 SYDVKM. This CDR3 is 15 amino acids long. Written as DNA, the CDR3 is TGTGCCAGTCTCTCTCCCCACGGCCGCTCCTACGAGCAGTACTTC. It encodes CASLSPHGRSYEQYF. The complete variable domain, with remaining parts taken from reference TRBV28 and TRBJ2-7, reads DVKVTQSSRYLVKRTGEKVFLECVQDMDHENMFWYRQDPGLGLRLIYFSYDVKMKEKGDIPEGYSVSREKKERFSLILESASTNQTSMYLCASLSPHGRSYEQYFGPGTRLTVT.

This clonotype was counted only a few times. V is TRBV5-1 and J is TRBJ2-1, with TRBD2 matching 10 bases. The germline V gene has CDR1 SGHRS and CDR2 YFSETQ. The length of the CDR3 is 18 residues. Trimming cost V 1 base and J 0 bases; bases outside gene matches: 7. The CDR3 here is CASSLISGRPSSYNEQFF. The CDR3 bases are TGCGCCAGCAGCTTGATTAGCGGGAGGCCTAGCTCCTACAATGAGCAGTTCTTC.

The rearrangement links TRBV5-1 to TRBJ1-6; 7 nucleotides align to TRBD1. The CDR3 contains 17 residues. Trimming at V came to 2 bases and at J to 7 bases, leaving 12 bases not matched to a gene. The germline V gene has CDR1 SGHRS and CDR2 YFSETQ. CDR3 protein: CASSFDYTGTANSPLHF. In DNA, the CDR3 is TGCGCCAGCAGCTTCGACTATACCGGGACAGCCAATTCACCCCTCCACTTT.